The entry below describes one T cell receptor (beta chain). As yet, its antigen is unknown. These data belong to a study of OX40 agonist ivuxolimab in advanced cancers. Findings and caveats of the study: There was clonal expansion of CD4+ and CD8+ blood T cells by week 6 at 0.1 to 3.0 mg/kg.

Germline V gene lookup returns CDR1 MGHRA and CDR2 YSYEKL. The CDR3 runs 15 residues. V lost 4 bases, J lost 3 bases, and 7 bases stayed unmatched. Assay used: immunoSEQ multiplex PCR; TCRdb lists only in-frame clones, some missing. The sample consists of around 29,000 clones, more than 75% of them appearing once. The TCR was taken from an adult with an advanced solid tumor such as melanoma, head and neck, liver or kidney cancer. The chain employs TRBV4-1 and TRBJ2-7; 9 bases match TRBD2. Sequenced material: CD4+ or CD8+ T cells sorted from blood, taken in a trial of the OX40 agonist ivuxolimab. The CDR3, as DNA: TGCGCCAGCAGCCCCCGGGATAGCGGGGGCTACGAGCAGTACTTC. As protein: CASSPRDSGGYEQYF.